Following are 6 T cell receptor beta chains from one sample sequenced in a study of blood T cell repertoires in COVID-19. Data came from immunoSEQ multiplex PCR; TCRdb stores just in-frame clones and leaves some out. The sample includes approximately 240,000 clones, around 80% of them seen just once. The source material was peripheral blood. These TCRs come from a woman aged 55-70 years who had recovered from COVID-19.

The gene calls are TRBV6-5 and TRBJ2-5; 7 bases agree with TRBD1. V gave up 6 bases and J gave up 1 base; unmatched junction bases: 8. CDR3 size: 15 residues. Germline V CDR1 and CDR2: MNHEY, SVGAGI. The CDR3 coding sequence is TGTGCCAGCAGCCACCGGACAGGCTTCCAAGAGACCCAGTACTTC. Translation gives CASSHRTGFQETQYF.

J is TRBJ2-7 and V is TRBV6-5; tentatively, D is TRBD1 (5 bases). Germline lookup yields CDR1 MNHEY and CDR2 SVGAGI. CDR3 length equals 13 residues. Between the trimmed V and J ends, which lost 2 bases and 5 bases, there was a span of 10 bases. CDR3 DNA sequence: TGTGCCAGCAGTTACAGGGGTTCCCACGAGCAGTACTTC. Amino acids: CASSYRGSHEQYF.

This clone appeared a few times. This CDR3 reads CASSQEQSSYNSPLHF. CDR3 DNA: TGCGCCAGCAGCCAAGAACAGAGCTCCTATAATTCACCCCTCCACTTT. The chain uses TRBV4-1 and TRBJ1-6; D call uncertain. V was cut by 0 bases and J by 0 bases, with 6 bases left in between. The germline V gene encodes CDR1 MGHRA and CDR2 YSYEKL. This CDR3 has 16 amino acids.

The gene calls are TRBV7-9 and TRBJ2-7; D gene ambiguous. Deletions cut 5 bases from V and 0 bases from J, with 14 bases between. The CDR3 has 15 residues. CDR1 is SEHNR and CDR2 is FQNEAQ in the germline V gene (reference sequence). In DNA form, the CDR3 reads TGTGCCAGCAGCCCCCCCGATTTTAGCTCCTACGAGCAGTACTTC. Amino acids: CASSPPDFSSYEQYF.

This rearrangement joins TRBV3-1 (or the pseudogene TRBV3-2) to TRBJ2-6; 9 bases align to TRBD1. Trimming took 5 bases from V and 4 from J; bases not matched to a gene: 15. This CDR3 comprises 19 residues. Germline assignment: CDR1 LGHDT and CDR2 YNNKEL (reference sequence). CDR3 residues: CASSTPGQGPLWGANVLTF. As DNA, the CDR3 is TGTGCCAGCAGCACTCCGGGACAGGGACCCCTGTGGGGGGCCAACGTCCTGACTTTC.

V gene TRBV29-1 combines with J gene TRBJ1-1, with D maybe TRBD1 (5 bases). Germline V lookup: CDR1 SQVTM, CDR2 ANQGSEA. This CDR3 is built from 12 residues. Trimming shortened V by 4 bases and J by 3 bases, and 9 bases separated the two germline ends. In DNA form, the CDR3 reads TGCAGCGTTGCCGAAGGGGACACTGAAGCTTTCTTT. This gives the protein CSVAEGDTEAFF.